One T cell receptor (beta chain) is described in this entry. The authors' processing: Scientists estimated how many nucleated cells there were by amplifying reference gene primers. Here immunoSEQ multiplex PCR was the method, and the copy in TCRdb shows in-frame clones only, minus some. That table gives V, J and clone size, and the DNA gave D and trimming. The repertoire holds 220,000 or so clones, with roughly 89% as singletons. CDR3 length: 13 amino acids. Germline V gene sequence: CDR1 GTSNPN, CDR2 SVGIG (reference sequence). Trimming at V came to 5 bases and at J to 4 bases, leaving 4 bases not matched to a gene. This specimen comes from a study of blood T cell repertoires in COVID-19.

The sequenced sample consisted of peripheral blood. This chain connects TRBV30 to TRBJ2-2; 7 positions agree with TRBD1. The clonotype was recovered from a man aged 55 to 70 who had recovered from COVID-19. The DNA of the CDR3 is TGTGCCTGGTACAGGGGTGGCACCGGGGAGCTGTTTTTT. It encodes CAWYRGGTGELFF.